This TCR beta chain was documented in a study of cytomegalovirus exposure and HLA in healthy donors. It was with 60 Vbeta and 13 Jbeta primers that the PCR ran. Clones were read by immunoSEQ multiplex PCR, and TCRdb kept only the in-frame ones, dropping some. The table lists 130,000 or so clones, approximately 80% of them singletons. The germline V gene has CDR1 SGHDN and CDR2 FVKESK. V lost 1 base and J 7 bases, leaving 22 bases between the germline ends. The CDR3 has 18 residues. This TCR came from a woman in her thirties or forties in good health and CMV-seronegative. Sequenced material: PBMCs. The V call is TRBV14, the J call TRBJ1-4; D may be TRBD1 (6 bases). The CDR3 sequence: CASSQALRTFRGGEKLFF. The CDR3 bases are TGTGCCAGCAGCCAAGCCTTGAGGACCTTCAGAGGGGGTGAAAAACTGTTTTTT.